These 26 T cell receptor beta chains came from one sample sequenced in a study of T-cell reconstitution after alpha-beta-depleted transplantation in children. For TCRbeta, the library was prepared with unique molecular identifiers. TCRdb re-called the PCR reads through MiXCR, storing one row per CDR3 protein. This table holds 300,000 to 400,000 distinct CDR3 sequences, around 25% found once. Material: PBMCs, mostly from graft donor cells, obtained 180 days after TCRalphabeta/CD19-depleted stem cell transplant. All receptors come from a male patient between 10 and 17 years old who had a stem cell transplant for acute lymphoblastic leukemia, so the T cells may come from the graft donor.

The chain carries TRBV5-4 and TRBJ2-3; D remains ambiguous. CDR3 length: 13 residues. The germline CDR1 and CDR2 sequences are SGHNT and YYREEE (reference sequence). V lost 4 bases, J lost 2 bases, and 8 bases lay in between. As DNA, the CDR3 is TGTGCCAGCAGCCCTATAGTCACAGATACGCAGTATTTT. Protein product: CASSPIVTDTQYF. The whole variable domain, remainder taken from reference TRBV5-4 and TRBJ2-3, is ETGVTQSPTHLIKTRGQQVTLRCSSQSGHNTVSWYQQALGQGPQFIFQYYREEENGRGNFPPRFSGLQFPNYSSELNVNALELDDSALYLCASSPIVTDTQYFGPGTRLTVL.

This clonotype occurred a few times. V and J are TRBV5-1 and TRBJ2-7, with a tentative D call TRBD2 (6 bases). This CDR3 region has 17 residues. Germline V CDR1 and CDR2: SGHRS, YFSETQ. Deletions cut 0 bases from V and 3 bases from J, with 19 bases between. CDR3 residues: CASSLVGIAETRYEQYF. CDR3 bases: TGCGCCAGCAGCTTGGTAGGGATAGCGGAGACCCGCTACGAGCAGTACTTC.

This clonotype turned up a few times. The chain joins TRBV3-1 to TRBJ1-5, with D uncertain. Germline V CDR1 and CDR2: LGHDT, YNNKEL (reference sequence). Deletions cut 1 base from V and 3 bases from J, with 7 bases between. The CDR3 has 14 residues. The CDR3 reads CASSQGGNNQPQHF. The CDR3 bases are TGTGCCAGCAGCCAAGGCGGGAACAATCAGCCCCAGCATTTT.

The rearrangement uses TRBV5-4 and TRBJ1-1; TRBD1 is a possible D gene (6 bases). This CDR3 comprises 11 residues. With 1 base removed from V and 12 bases from J, the gap between germline ends came to 10 bases. The germline gives CDR1 SGHNT, CDR2 YYREEE (reference sequence). The CDR3 DNA reads as TGTGCCAGCAGCTTGTACAGGGATACTTTCTTT. The encoded protein is CASSLYRDTFF. Together with reference TRBV5-4 and TRBJ1-1, the CDR3 gives the full variable domain: ETGVTQSPTHLIKTRGQQVTLRCSSQSGHNTVSWYQQALGQGPQFIFQYYREEENGRGNFPPRFSGLQFPNYSSELNVNALELDDSALYLCASSLYRDTFFGQGTRLTVV.

This clonotype was detected a few times. The chain recombines TRBV4-1 with TRBJ2-3, with 7 bases matching TRBD1. J was trimmed by 2 bases and V by 3 bases; bases with no gene match: 8. The germline CDR1 and CDR2 sequences are MGHRA and YSYEKL. The CDR3 length is 16 residues. The CDR3 here is CASSQVRQGPTDTQYF. In DNA, the CDR3 is TGCGCCAGCAGCCAGGTTCGACAGGGCCCCACAGATACGCAGTATTTT.

The chain recombines TRBV2 with TRBJ1-1, with TRBD1 matching 7 bases. The length of the CDR3 is 15 residues. Germline V gene data show CDR1 as SNHLY and CDR2 as FYNNEI. The junction had 6 bases not matched to a gene; V was cut back by 4 bases and J by 1 base. CDR3 nucleotides: TGTGCCAGCAGTGCCCGACAGGGTACGAACACTGAAGCTTTCTTT. This gives the protein CASSARQGTNTEAFF.

The chain couples TRBV6-1 to TRBJ2-1; 13 positions match TRBD2. V lost 6 bases, J lost 10 bases, and 3 bases stayed unmatched. This CDR3 has 13 residues. Germline V lookup: CDR1 MNHNS, CDR2 SASEGT. The CDR3 protein is CASRGTSGNEQFF. DNA for the CDR3: TGTGCCAGCAGGGGGACTAGCGGGAACGAGCAGTTCTTC.

This clonotype was detected only once. The chain recombines TRBV14 with TRBJ1-1; D unclear. The CDR3 has 15 amino acids. The germline V gene encodes CDR1 SGHDN and CDR2 FVKESK. V was cut by 0 bases and J by 5 bases, with 13 bases left in between. The CDR3 spells CASSQDMSRATEAFF. In DNA, the CDR3 is TGTGCCAGCAGCCAAGATATGAGTAGGGCTACTGAAGCTTTCTTT.

This clonotype was observed a handful of times. The chain couples TRBV12-3 or TRBV12-4 to TRBJ2-7; D is perhaps TRBD2 (5 bases). This CDR3 comprises 16 residues. Trimming cost V 3 bases and J 2 bases, with 17 bases left between them. As DNA, the CDR3 is TGTGCCAGCAGTTTGTATGTGGCTAGCTGGACCTACGAGCAGTACTTC. Amino acid sequence: CASSLYVASWTYEQYF.

This clonotype has more than one count but fewer than ten. This chain joins TRBV12-3 or TRBV12-4 and TRBJ1-5; 12 bases align to TRBD1. The CDR3 has 18 residues. Trimming cost V 4 bases and J 2 bases; bases outside gene matches: 9. CDR3 protein: CASSSGTGGYRGNQPQHF. The CDR3 region has the DNA TGTGCCAGCAGTTCCGGGACAGGGGGCTACAGGGGCAATCAGCCCCAGCATTTT.

This clonotype has only a few counts. This chain connects TRBV20-1 to TRBJ2-5, with D unclear. CDR1 DFQATT and CDR2 SNEGSKA come from the germline V gene (reference sequence). The CDR3 sequence is 13 residues long. Trimming shortened V by 6 bases and J by 2 bases, and 13 bases separated the two germline ends. DNA for the CDR3: TGCAGTGCCTCCGCGACCAGACAAGAGACCCAGTACTTC. This encodes CSASATRQETQYF.

The V and J genes are TRBV7-6 and TRBJ2-2; possibly TRBD2 for D (5 bases). Germline V lookup: CDR1 SGHVS, CDR2 FNYEAQ. V gave up 3 bases and J gave up 7 bases, with 12 bases separating them. There are 14 residues in the CDR3. CDR3 DNA: TGTGCCAGCAGCTTCTACGGGGTGGGCGGGGAGCTGTTTTTT. Protein product: CASSFYGVGGELFF.

V and J are TRBV19 and TRBJ2-1, with D perhaps TRBD1 or TRBD2 (5 bases each). V was clipped by 3 bases and J by 6 bases, with 12 bases between them. Germline values: CDR1 LNHDA, CDR2 SQIVND (reference sequence). The CDR3 has 14 amino acids. The chain's CDR3 is CASSMGLSVNEQFF. The CDR3 DNA follows: TGTGCCAGTAGTATGGGGCTTAGCGTCAATGAGCAGTTCTTC.

V and J are TRBV11-2 and TRBJ2-7; 7 bases match TRBD1. V lost 1 base, J lost 5 bases, and 5 bases stayed unmatched. The CDR3 spans 14 residues. CDR1 and CDR2 (germline): SGHAT, FQNNGV. The CDR3 nucleotides are TGTGCCAGCAGCTTAGGACAGGGCAAACACGAGCAGTACTTC. Protein sequence: CASSLGQGKHEQYF.

The chain carries TRBV5-1 and TRBJ1-1, with TRBD1 matching 9 bases. CDR1 and CDR2 from the germline V gene are SGHRS and YFSETQ. This CDR3 is built from 17 residues. With 7 bases clipped from V and 2 bases from J, the junction kept 15 bases outside the gene matches. Here the CDR3 DNA reads TGCGCCAGCGACCCGGGTATGGGGACAGGGTACAACACTGAAGCTTTCTTT. This codes for CASDPGMGTGYNTEAFF.

This clonotype was observed a few times. The V and J genes are TRBV14 and TRBJ1-3; the D gene is possibly TRBD1 (5 bases). V shed 5 bases and J shed 0 bases, with 11 bases lying between them. The germline V gene has CDR1 SGHDN and CDR2 FVKESK. There are 15 residues in the CDR3. The CDR3, as DNA: TGTGCCAGCAGCACCTTAGGGGTCTCTGGAAACACCATATATTTT. Translated, it gives CASSTLGVSGNTIYF.

V is TRBV20-1 and J is TRBJ2-7, with D perhaps matching TRBD2 (7 bases). CDR1 and CDR2 (germline): DFQATT, SNEGSKA (reference sequence). V was shortened by 1 base and J by 2 bases, with 21 bases between the two germline ends. The CDR3 is 17 residues long. The CDR3 sequence is CSARVGGAGTLTYEQYF. The CDR3 DNA follows: TGCAGTGCTAGAGTGGGGGGGGCCGGTACACTGACCTACGAGCAGTACTTC.

The table lists this clonotype with a count of one. The rearrangement joins TRBV7-9 to TRBJ2-2; D possibly corresponds to TRBD1 (6 bases). The CDR3 contains 15 residues. The germline V gene has CDR1 SEHNR and CDR2 FQNEAQ (reference sequence). The germline V and J ends were trimmed by 5 bases and 6 bases, with 16 bases remaining between them. In nucleotides, the CDR3 is TGTGCCAGCAGCCCACCGTTGGGGGCCCCCGGGGAGCTGTTTTTT. Residues: CASSPPLGAPGELFF. Together with reference TRBV7-9 and TRBJ2-2, the CDR3 gives the full variable domain: DTGVSQNPRHKITKRGQNVTFRCDPISEHNRLYWYRQTLGQGPEFLTYFQNEAQLEKSRLLSDRFSAERPKGSFSTLEIQRTEQGDSAMYLCASSPPLGAPGELFFGEGSRLTVL.

At least ten counts were recorded for this clonotype. V gene TRBV5-1 combines with J gene TRBJ1-5; D gene uncertain. V lost 0 bases and J 1 base, leaving 5 bases between the germline ends. The CDR3 has 14 residues. Germline CDR1 reads SGHRS; CDR2 reads YFSETQ. CDR3 nucleotide sequence: TGCGCCAGCAGCTTGGGTACCAGCAATCAGCCCCAGCATTTT. It specifies CASSLGTSNQPQHF. Supplemented by reference TRBV5-1 and TRBJ1-5, the full variable domain reads KAGVTQTPRYLIKTRGQQVTLSCSPISGHRSVSWYQQTPGQGLQFLFEYFSETQRNKGNFPGRFSGRQFSNSRSEMNVSTLELGDSALYLCASSLGTSNQPQHFGDGTRLSIL.

V usage is TRBV7-9 and J usage is TRBJ2-7; D is unresolved. This CDR3 contains 14 residues. Germline CDR1 and CDR2: SEHNR and FQNEAQ (reference sequence). V lost 2 bases and J 2 bases, leaving 10 bases between the germline ends. The CDR3 sequence is CASSLSPSPYEQYF. The CDR3 nucleotides are TGTGCCAGCAGCTTATCCCCTAGTCCCTACGAGCAGTACTTC. Full variable domain (missing parts from reference TRBV7-9 and TRBJ2-7): DTGVSQNPRHKITKRGQNVTFRCDPISEHNRLYWYRQTLGQGPEFLTYFQNEAQLEKSRLLSDRFSAERPKGSFSTLEIQRTEQGDSAMYLCASSLSPSPYEQYFGPGTRLTVT.

This chain links TRBV11-3 with TRBJ2-6, with 7 positions matching TRBD1. CDR1 and CDR2 from the germline V gene are SGHNT and YENEEA. The CDR3 length is 16 residues. V lost 5 bases, J lost 0 bases, and 4 bases stayed unmatched. The CDR3 nucleotides are TGTGCCAGCAGCGACAGGGTGGGCTCTGGGGCCAACGTCCTGACTTTC. Residues: CASSDRVGSGANVLTF.

This clonotype was observed a handful of times. V and J are TRBV5-5 and TRBJ1-1; D remains ambiguous. The CDR3 spans 15 residues. V lost 3 bases to trimming and J lost 1 base, with 13 bases between them. Germline-derived CDR1 and CDR2 are SGHKS and YYEKEE (reference sequence). CDR3: CASSSALSGNTEAFF. CDR3 nucleotides: TGTGCCAGCAGCTCAGCATTAAGTGGGAACACTGAAGCTTTCTTT. Looking up the rest from reference TRBV5-5 and TRBJ1-1 gives the full variable domain: DAGVTQSPTHLIKTRGQQVTLRCSPISGHKSVSWYQQVLGQGPQFIFQYYEKEERGRGNFPDRFSARQFPNYSSELNVNALLLGDSALYLCASSSALSGNTEAFFGQGTRLTVV.

Only a few counts were recorded for this clonotype. The V gene is TRBV11-2, the J gene TRBJ2-2; 13 bases fit TRBD2. The CDR3 is 17 amino acids. Germline V lookup: CDR1 SGHAT, CDR2 FQNNGV. Trimming removed 6 bases from V and 4 bases from J; junction bases left unmatched: 8. The CDR3 here is CASRILAGGPGTGELFF. In DNA, the CDR3 is TGTGCCAGCAGGATACTAGCGGGAGGGCCTGGCACCGGGGAGCTGTTTTTT.

This clonotype was observed a few times. The CDR3 reads CSARDPGQAHYEQYF. CDR3 DNA: TGCAGTGCTAGAGATCCGGGACAGGCCCACTACGAGCAGTACTTC. This sequence joins TRBV20-1 and TRBJ2-7; the match to TRBD1 covers 8 bases. The germline V gene has CDR1 DFQATT and CDR2 SNEGSKA (reference sequence). The length of the CDR3 is 15 residues. Trimming cost V 0 bases and J 3 bases; bases outside gene matches: 7.

The gene calls are TRBV19 and TRBJ2-1; weak D call: TRBD2 (5 bases). V was pared by 5 bases and J by 0 bases, with 20 bases between. Germline CDR1 reads LNHDA; CDR2 reads SQIVND (reference sequence). CDR3 length: 18 amino acids. In DNA form, the CDR3 reads TGTGCCAGTAGTGCCCCGCGTAGAGCGGTAAGCTCCTACAATGAGCAGTTCTTC. Translation: CASSAPRRAVSSYNEQFF.

This clonotype was observed many times. The J gene is TRBJ2-7, the V gene TRBV10-3, with 7 bases aligning to TRBD2. The CDR3 spans 14 residues. Trimming at V came to 4 bases and at J to 3 bases, leaving 6 bases not matched to a gene. Germline lookup yields CDR1 ENHRY and CDR2 SYGVKD. The CDR3 coding sequence is TGTGCCATCAGTGGAGGCGGGAGTTTCTACGAGCAGTACTTC. This codes for CAISGGGSFYEQYF.